A single sample is the source of the 30 T cell receptor beta chains below, sequenced in a study of molecular identifiers for immune sequencing clone quantification. TCRdb analysed the PCR reads with MiXCR anew, one entry per CDR3 protein. The sample lists 35,000 or so distinct CDR3 sequences, less than 20% occurring once. Sequencing was done on a sample of naive CD8+ T cells from blood, with Jurkat cell RNA spiked in. Sample subset: FACS-sorted CD8+CD4-CCR7+CD45RA+ naive T cells. The receptors derive from a human donor in good health. Some libraries in this study had Jurkat cell RNA spiked in.

This clonotype was counted a single time. CDR3 protein: CASSALLAGVLRLMTGELFF. The DNA for the CDR3 is TGTGCCAGCAGCGCTTTACTAGCGGGAGTTTTAAGGTTGATGACCGGGGAGCTGTTTTTT. The chain recombines TRBV7-9 with TRBJ2-2, with 11 nucleotides matching TRBD2. Germline V gene lookup returns CDR1 SEHNR and CDR2 FQNEAQ (reference sequence). The CDR3 runs 20 residues. The junction had 19 bases not matched to a gene; V was cut back by 5 bases and J by 5 bases. The complete variable domain, with remaining parts taken from reference TRBV7-9 and TRBJ2-2, reads DTGVSQNPRHKITKRGQNVTFRCDPISEHNRLYWYRQTLGQGPEFLTYFQNEAQLEKSRLLSDRFSAERPKGSFSTLEIQRTEQGDSAMYLCASSALLAGVLRLMTGELFFGEGSRLTVL.

Remarks on this clonotype: One end of the junction is discordant with germline, which a read error may explain. The rearrangement joins TRBV18 to TRBJ1-1; the D gene is possibly TRBD1 (5 bases). Germline V gene lookup returns CDR1 KGHSH and CDR2 LQKENI. This CDR3 comprises 15 residues. CDR3 region: CASSPGGISDTEALF. The CDR3 DNA reads as TGTGCCAGCTCACCAGGGGGAATCTCGGACACTGAAGCTCTCTTT.

This clonotype was detected many times. The rearrangement joins TRBV20-1 to TRBJ1-5; D is unresolved. Germline values: CDR1 DFQATT, CDR2 SNEGSKA (reference sequence). CDR3 length: 16 amino acids. V lost 2 bases, J lost 1 base, and 15 bases lay in between. CDR3 coding DNA: TGCAGTGCTAGACCCAATTGGGAGGAAAGCAATCAGCCCCAGCATTTT. Protein product: CSARPNWEESNQPQHF.

Ten or more counts support this clonotype. The chain recombines TRBV28 with TRBJ2-3, with 8 bases aligning to TRBD2. Germline V gene sequence: CDR1 MDHEN, CDR2 SYDVKM. There are 18 residues in the CDR3. Trimming at V came to 5 bases and at J to 0 bases, leaving 13 bases not matched to a gene. The CDR3: CASSPDRPSGRSTDTQYF. CDR3 nucleotides: TGTGCCAGCAGTCCCGATCGGCCTAGCGGGCGTAGCACAGATACGCAGTATTTT.

This clonotype occurred a few times. The V and J genes are TRBV12-3 or TRBV12-4 and TRBJ2-2; TRBD1 matches at 10 bases. V lost 3 bases, J lost 4 bases, and 8 bases stayed unmatched. CDR3 length: 17 residues. The CDR3 DNA sequence: TGTGCCAGCAGTTTCGGTGGGACAGGGGCGCGCACCGGGGAGCTGTTTTTT. As protein: CASSFGGTGARTGELFF.

This chain links TRBV28 with TRBJ1-4, with D hard to call. The CDR3 length is 16 residues. The V gene's germline CDR1 is MDHEN and CDR2 SYDVKM. Trimming left V 5 bases short and J 0 bases short, with 13 bases between. As DNA, the CDR3 is TGTGCCAGCAGTCCCCCCGCCCGTGCAACTAATGAAAAACTGTTTTTT. It codes for CASSPPARATNEKLFF.

Concerning this clonotype itself: A clone one base away is much larger, so this may be a read error. The rearrangement uses TRBV4-1 and TRBJ2-1; D is perhaps TRBD2 (7 bases). CDR3 length: 17 residues. Germline V lookup: CDR1 MGHRA, CDR2 YSYEKL. CDR3 amino acids: CASSPLWGGATYNEQSF. Written as DNA, the CDR3 is TGCGCCAGCAGCCCTCTGTGGGGGGGGGCAACCTACAATGAGCAGTCCTTC.

This chain connects TRBV27 to TRBJ2-3; D call uncertain. The CDR3 consists of 12 residues. V was cut by 6 bases and J by 6 bases, with 10 bases left in between. Germline CDR1 is MNHEY and CDR2 is SMNVEV (reference sequence). The CDR3 loop reads CASSATGDTQYF. CDR3 DNA sequence: TGTGCCAGCAGCGCCACTGGGGATACGCAGTATTTT.

This clonotype has a count of ten or more. The chain carries TRBV5-6 and TRBJ2-7; no clear D. This CDR3 has 13 amino acids. V was clipped by 0 bases and J by 1 base, with 5 bases between them. From germline, CDR1 is SGHDT and CDR2 YYEEEE. In nucleotides, the CDR3 is TGTGCCAGCAGCTTGGTGGAATCCTACGAGCAGTACTTC. Translating gives CASSLVESYEQYF.

This clonotype was observed a few times. The chain joins TRBV6-2 or TRBV6-3 to TRBJ2-3; TRBD2 matches at 7 bases. The CDR3 length is 14 residues. V was pared by 6 bases and J by 2 bases, with 5 bases of the junction left unmatched. The germline V gene has CDR1 MNHEY and CDR2 SVGEGT. CDR3 in DNA: TGTGCCAGCAGCAACCGGGAGGACACAGATACGCAGTATTTT. Amino acids: CASSNREDTDTQYF.

CDR3 nucleotide sequence: TGTGCCAGCAGTCCTGGTGGCGGCTCCAATGAGCAGTTCTTC. Protein product: CASSPGGGSNEQFF. The chain recombines TRBV6-5 with TRBJ2-1, with D unclear. CDR1 and CDR2 (germline): MNHEY, SVGAGI. V was clipped by 5 bases and J by 6 bases, with 14 bases between them. The CDR3 runs to 14 residues.

This clonotype has a count of ten or more. V is TRBV5-1 and J is TRBJ1-1; possible D gene TRBD1, 5 bases. The CDR3 loop spans 13 amino acids. The germline V gene encodes CDR1 SGHRS and CDR2 YFSETQ. The V gene lost 0 bases and the J gene lost 5 bases, with 8 bases spanning the gap. The CDR3 nucleotides read TGCGCCAGCAGCTTGGCCAGGGTAACTGAAGCTTTCTTT. It specifies CASSLARVTEAFF.

V usage is TRBV19 and J usage is TRBJ2-2; D gene unclear. The germline CDR1 and CDR2 sequences are LNHDA and SQIVND (reference sequence). The CDR3 totals 12 residues. The ends were cut back, 3 bases at V and 6 bases at J, with 5 bases in the middle. The CDR3 DNA is TGTGCCAGTAGTATCCCCCCCGGGGAGCTGTTTTTT. Translation gives CASSIPPGELFF. Supplemented by reference TRBV19 and TRBJ2-2, the full variable domain reads DGGITQSPKYLFRKEGQNVTLSCEQNLNHDAMYWYRQDPGQGLRLIYYSQIVNDFQKGDIAEGYSVSREKKESFPLTVTSAQKNPTAFYLCASSIPPGELFFGEGSRLTVL.

As concerns this clonotype: This may be a read error: a much more frequent sequence differs by one nucleotide. J is TRBJ2-1 and V is TRBV9; D is uncertain. The CDR3 covers 11 residues. Germline CDR1 is SGDLS and CDR2 is YYNGEE. The CDR3 sequence is CASSARNEQLF. The DNA for the CDR3 is TGTGCCAGCAGCGCCAGGAATGAGCAGCTCTTC.

This clonotype was observed many times. This chain joins TRBV11-2 and TRBJ2-1, with D perhaps matching TRBD2 (6 bases). V was shortened by 3 bases and J by 4 bases, with 7 bases between the two germline ends. Germline CDR1 reads SGHAT; CDR2 reads FQNNGV. This CDR3 comprises 13 residues. CDR3 sequence reads: CASSFLAYNEQFF. CDR3 DNA sequence: TGTGCCAGCAGCTTCCTAGCGTACAATGAGCAGTTCTTC. The full variable domain, with the rest looked up from reference TRBV11-2 and TRBJ2-1, is EAGVAQSPRYKIIEKRQSVAFWCNPISGHATLYWYQQILGQGPKLLIQFQNNGVVDDSQLPKDRFSAERLKGVDSTLKIQPAKLEDSAVYLCASSFLAYNEQFFGPGTRLTVL.

For this clonotype: A clone one base away is much larger, so this may be a read error. This chain uses TRBV19 with TRBJ2-1, with a possible D match to TRBD2 (5 bases). Per germline, CDR1 LNHDA and CDR2 SQIVND (reference sequence). V gave up 7 bases and J gave up 8 bases, with 18 bases separating them. The CDR3 has 14 amino acids. This chain's CDR3 is CASKWERGFDEQFF. As DNA, the CDR3 is TGTGCCAGTAAATGGGAGAGAGGGTTCGATGAGCAGTTCTTC.

This chain links TRBV11-2 with TRBJ2-3; 13 nucleotides match TRBD2. The trim removed 0 bases at V and 2 bases at J, leaving 8 bases unmatched. CDR3 length equals 19 residues. CDR1 and CDR2 from the germline V gene are SGHAT and FQNNGV. This CDR3 is CASSLDLGLAGVNTDTQYF. The DNA of the CDR3 is TGTGCCAGCAGCTTAGATCTTGGACTAGCGGGAGTAAACACAGATACGCAGTATTTT.

This clonotype was counted only a few times. V gene TRBV7-9 combines with J gene TRBJ2-5, with 8 bases lining up with TRBD1. The CDR3 spans 16 residues. Germline lookup yields CDR1 SEHNR and CDR2 FQNEAQ (reference sequence). V dropped 5 bases and J dropped 5; count of bases not matched to a gene: 13. CDR3 sequence: CASSAHRDRPEETQYF. The CDR3 DNA sequence: TGTGCCAGCAGCGCCCACCGGGACAGGCCCGAGGAGACCCAGTACTTC.

Worth noting for this clonotype: One base away lies a much larger clone, so this may be a sequencing read error. V usage is TRBV5-1 and J usage is TRBJ2-2; 8 bases map to TRBD2. CDR3 length: 15 amino acids. In germline, CDR1 is SGHRS, CDR2 YFSETQ. V shed 4 bases and J 4 bases; nucleotides not matched to a gene: 6. In DNA form, the CDR3 reads TGCGCCAGCAGCATTACGGGAGGGCTCACCGGGGAGCTGTTTTTT. Protein: CASSITGGLTGELFF.

This clonotype has at least ten counts. The V call is TRBV7-9, the J call TRBJ2-1; TRBD1 agrees at 7 bases. V lost 4 bases, J lost 8 bases, and 14 bases stayed unmatched. This CDR3 has 16 amino acids. The germline CDR1 and CDR2 sequences are SEHNR and FQNEAQ (reference sequence). This chain's CDR3 is CASSSARTGPVHEQFF. The CDR3 DNA sequence: TGTGCCAGCAGCTCCGCTAGGACAGGACCAGTTCATGAGCAGTTCTTC.

At least ten counts were recorded for this clonotype. DNA of the CDR3: TGTGCCAGCATTCCGGCCGGCTACAAAGAGACCCAGTACTTC. Translation: CASIPAGYKETQYF. The chain employs TRBV28 and TRBJ2-5, with unresolved D. Looked up from germline, CDR1 is MDHEN and CDR2 is SYDVKM. The CDR3 totals 14 residues. Trimming removed 7 bases at V and 3 bases at J, with 15 bases between.

This clonotype was observed many times. This chain uses TRBV12-3 or TRBV12-4 with TRBJ2-7; D is perhaps TRBD2 (6 bases). The CDR3 covers 14 residues. The ends were cut back, 2 bases at V and 2 bases at J, with 10 bases in the middle. The CDR3 nucleotides read TGTGCCAGCAGTTTAAAGGGAGGACCCTACGAGCAGTACTTC. As protein: CASSLKGGPYEQYF.

J is TRBJ2-1 and V is TRBV6-2 or TRBV6-3; D unresolved. This CDR3 spans 16 amino acids. Looked up from germline, CDR1 is MNHEY and CDR2 is SVGEGT. The V end lost 2 bases, the J end lost 6 bases, and 17 bases lay between the germline ends. The CDR3 DNA reads as TGTGCCAGCAGTTACGCATTGGAGCCCCCAAGCAATGAGCAGTTCTTC. Residues: CASSYALEPPSNEQFF.

This clonotype came up once. A single base separates this from a much larger clone, so it may be a read error. The rearrangement links TRBV7-3 to TRBJ2-3; D is possibly TRBD1 (6 bases). The CDR3 extends over 17 amino acids. The germline CDR1 and CDR2 sequences are SGHTA and FQGTGA. In DNA, the CDR3 is TGTGCCAGCAGCTTGCCCGGGACAATGGAAAGCACAAATACGCAGTATTTT. Its translation: CASSLPGTMESTNTQYF.

This clonotype was observed at least ten times. The chain has TRBV28 and TRBJ2-2; possible D gene TRBD1, 6 bases. The CDR3 is 15 amino acids. CDR1 is MDHEN and CDR2 is SYDVKM in the germline V gene. V was shortened by 4 bases and J by 1 base, with 10 bases between the two germline ends. This chain's CDR3 is CASSYGGWNTGELFF. In DNA, the CDR3 is TGTGCCAGCAGTTATGGGGGCTGGAACACCGGGGAGCTGTTTTTT.

Concerning this clonotype: The junction does not match germline at one end; this may be a read error. The rearrangement uses TRBV7-9 and TRBJ2-1, with D unresolved. The germline CDR1 and CDR2 sequences are SEHNR and FQNEAQ (reference sequence). CDR3 length: 12 residues. The CDR3 bases are TGCGCCGGCAGCTTAGTAACCAATGAGCAGTTCTTC. Amino acid sequence: CAGSLVTNEQFF.

At least ten counts were recorded for this clonotype. The CDR3 protein is CASSLGTNLNYGYTF. The CDR3 DNA follows: TGTGCCAGCAGCTTAGGCACTAATCTAAACTATGGCTACACCTTC. This rearrangement joins TRBV7-8 to TRBJ1-2; D not resolved. The CDR3 runs to 15 residues. V lost 1 base, J lost 2 bases, and 11 bases lay in between. Germline values: CDR1 SGHVS, CDR2 FQNEAQ.

Concerning this clonotype: A single base separates this from a much larger clone, so it may be a read error. The conserved closing phenylalanine or tryptophan is absent in this CDR3, likely reflecting a read error. V gene TRBV7-6 combines with J gene TRBJ2-2; D is unclear. The CDR3 contains 15 residues. V gave up 3 bases and J gave up 6 bases, with 14 bases separating them. CDR1 SGHVS and CDR2 FNYEAQ come from the germline V gene. The DNA of the CDR3 is TGTGCCAGCAGCTTCTCTCGCCTTGATCCCGGGGAGCTGTTTCTT. Protein product: CASSFSRLDPGELFL.

This clonotype came up many times. The chain employs TRBV20-1 and TRBJ1-3, with D maybe TRBD1 (6 bases). Trimming removed 3 bases from V and 2 bases from J, with 11 bases in between. There are 14 residues in the CDR3. The germline CDR1 and CDR2 sequences are DFQATT and SNEGSKA (reference sequence). CDR3 in DNA: TGCAGTGCTAGCGACGGACAGACTGGAAACACCATATATTTT. Encoded protein: CSASDGQTGNTIYF.

Remarks on this clonotype: A much larger clone sits a single nucleotide away, making a read error possible. This rearrangement joins TRBV4-1 to TRBJ1-5; TRBD1 might be the D (5 bases). Trimming removed 2 bases at V and 9 bases at J, with 14 bases between. Germline CDR1 is MGHRA and CDR2 is YSYEKL. There are 14 residues in the CDR3. CDR3 bases: TGCGCCAGCAGCCAAAATTGGCGGGGCTGGCCCCAGCATTTT. It is translated as CASSQNWRGWPQHF.